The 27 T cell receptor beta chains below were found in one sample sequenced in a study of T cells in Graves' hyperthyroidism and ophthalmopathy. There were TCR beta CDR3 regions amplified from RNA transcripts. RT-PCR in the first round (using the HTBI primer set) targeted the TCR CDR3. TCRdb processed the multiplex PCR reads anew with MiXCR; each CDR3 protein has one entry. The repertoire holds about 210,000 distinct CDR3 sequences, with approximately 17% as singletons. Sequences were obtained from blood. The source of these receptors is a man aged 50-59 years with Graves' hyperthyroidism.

The CDR3, as DNA: TGTGCCAGCAGCTTAGGATCTGAAGAGACCCAGTACTTC. It specifies CASSLGSEETQYF. The gene calls are TRBV11-3 and TRBJ2-5; D is unclear. V was cut by 1 base and J by 3 bases, with 6 bases left in between. Germline V CDR1 and CDR2: SGHNT, YENEEA. The CDR3 extends over 13 amino acids.

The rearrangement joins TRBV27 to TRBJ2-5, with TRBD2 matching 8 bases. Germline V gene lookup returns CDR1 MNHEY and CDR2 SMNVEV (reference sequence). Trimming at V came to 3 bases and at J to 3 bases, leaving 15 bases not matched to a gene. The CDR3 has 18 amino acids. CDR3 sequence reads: CASSFVVGASGPEETQYF. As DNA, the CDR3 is TGTGCCAGCAGTTTTGTTGTGGGTGCTAGCGGGCCGGAAGAGACCCAGTACTTC.

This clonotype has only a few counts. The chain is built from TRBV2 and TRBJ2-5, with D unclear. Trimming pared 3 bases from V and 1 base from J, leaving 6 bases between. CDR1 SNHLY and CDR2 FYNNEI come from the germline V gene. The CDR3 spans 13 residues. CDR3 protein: CASSDQIQETQYF. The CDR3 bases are TGTGCCAGCAGTGACCAAATCCAAGAGACCCAGTACTTC.

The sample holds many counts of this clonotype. The CDR3 DNA is TGTGCCAGCAGTCCCGTGAACGGGGTGGATGGCTACACCTTC. Encoded protein: CASSPVNGVDGYTF. The chain carries TRBV27 and TRBJ1-2; D is undetermined. CDR1 is MNHEY and CDR2 is SMNVEV in the germline V gene (reference sequence). Trimming stripped 5 bases from V and 6 bases from J, with 16 bases between. The CDR3 is 14 amino acids.

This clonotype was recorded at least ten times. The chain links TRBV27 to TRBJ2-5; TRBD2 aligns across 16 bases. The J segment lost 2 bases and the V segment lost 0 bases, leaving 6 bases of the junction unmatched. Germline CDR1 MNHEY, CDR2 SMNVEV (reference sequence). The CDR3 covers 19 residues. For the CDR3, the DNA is TGTGCCAGCAGTTTATCGGTTGGGACTAGCGGGAGGGAACAAGAGACCCAGTACTTC. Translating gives CASSLSVGTSGREQETQYF.

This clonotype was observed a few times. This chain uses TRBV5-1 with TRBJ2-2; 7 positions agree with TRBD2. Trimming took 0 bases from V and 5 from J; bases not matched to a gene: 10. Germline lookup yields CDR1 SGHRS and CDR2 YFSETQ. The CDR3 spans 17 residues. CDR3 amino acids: CASSLGWTGGGTGELFF. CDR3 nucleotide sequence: TGCGCCAGCAGCTTGGGATGGACGGGAGGCGGAACCGGGGAGCTGTTTTTT.

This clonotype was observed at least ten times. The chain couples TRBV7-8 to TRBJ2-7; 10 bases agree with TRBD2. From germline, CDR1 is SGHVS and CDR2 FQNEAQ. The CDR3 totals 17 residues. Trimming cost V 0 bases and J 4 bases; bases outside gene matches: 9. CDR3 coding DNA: TGTGCCAGCAGCTTAGCGCTCGTAATAGCGGGAGGATACGAGCAGTACTTC. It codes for CASSLALVIAGGYEQYF.

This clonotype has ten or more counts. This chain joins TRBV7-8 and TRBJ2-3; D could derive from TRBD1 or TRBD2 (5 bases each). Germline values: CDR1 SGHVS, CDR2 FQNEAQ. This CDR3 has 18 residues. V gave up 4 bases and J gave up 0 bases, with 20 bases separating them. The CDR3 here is CASSSSRGPRTSTDTQYF. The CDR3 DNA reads TGTGCCAGCAGCTCATCCCGGGGACCCCGAACTAGCACAGATACGCAGTATTTT.

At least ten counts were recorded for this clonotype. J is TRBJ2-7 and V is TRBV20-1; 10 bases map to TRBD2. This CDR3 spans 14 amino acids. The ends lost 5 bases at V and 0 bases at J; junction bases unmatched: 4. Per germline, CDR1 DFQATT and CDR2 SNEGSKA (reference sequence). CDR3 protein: CSALGLAASYEQYF. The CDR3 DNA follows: TGCAGTGCTCTCGGACTAGCGGCCTCCTACGAGCAGTACTTC.

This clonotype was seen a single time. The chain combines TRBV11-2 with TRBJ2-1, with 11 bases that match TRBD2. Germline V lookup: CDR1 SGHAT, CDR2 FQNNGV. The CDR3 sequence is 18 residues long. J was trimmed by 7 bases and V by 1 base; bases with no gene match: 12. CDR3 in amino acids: CASSLAPVASGRLNEQFF. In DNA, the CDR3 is TGTGCCAGCAGCTTAGCGCCGGTGGCTAGCGGGAGGTTGAATGAGCAGTTCTTC.

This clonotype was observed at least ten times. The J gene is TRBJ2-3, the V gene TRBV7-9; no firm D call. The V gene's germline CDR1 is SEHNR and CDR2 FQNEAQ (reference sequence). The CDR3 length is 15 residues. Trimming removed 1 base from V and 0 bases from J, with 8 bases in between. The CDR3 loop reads CASSLVSASTDTQYF. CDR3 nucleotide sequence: TGTGCCAGCAGCTTAGTGTCGGCTAGCACAGATACGCAGTATTTT.

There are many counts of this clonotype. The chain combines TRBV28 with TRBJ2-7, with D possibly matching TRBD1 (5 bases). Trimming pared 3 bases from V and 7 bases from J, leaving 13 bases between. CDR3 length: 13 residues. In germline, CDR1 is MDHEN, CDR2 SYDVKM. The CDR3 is CASSLFRAREQYF. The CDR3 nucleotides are TGTGCCAGCAGTTTGTTCAGGGCTAGAGAGCAGTACTTC.

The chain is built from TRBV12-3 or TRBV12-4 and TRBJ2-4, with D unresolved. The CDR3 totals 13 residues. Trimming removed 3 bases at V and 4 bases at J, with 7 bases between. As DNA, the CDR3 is TGTGCCAGCAGTTTTGGACGGAAAAACATTCAGTACTTC. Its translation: CASSFGRKNIQYF.

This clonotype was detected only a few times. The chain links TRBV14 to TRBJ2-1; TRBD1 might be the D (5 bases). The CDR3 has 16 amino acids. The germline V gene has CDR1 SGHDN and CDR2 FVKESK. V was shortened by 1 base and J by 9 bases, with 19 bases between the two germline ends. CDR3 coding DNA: TGTGCCAGCAGCCAAGTGGTGGGGCTAGATCAGGGTGAGCAGTTCTTC. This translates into CASSQVVGLDQGEQFF. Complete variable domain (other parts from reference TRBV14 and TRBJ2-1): EAGVTQFPSHSVIEKGQTVTLRCDPISGHDNLYWYRRVMGKEIKFLLHFVKESKQDESGMPNNRFLAERTGGTYSTLKVQPAELEDSGVYFCASSQVVGLDQGEQFFGPGTRLTVL.

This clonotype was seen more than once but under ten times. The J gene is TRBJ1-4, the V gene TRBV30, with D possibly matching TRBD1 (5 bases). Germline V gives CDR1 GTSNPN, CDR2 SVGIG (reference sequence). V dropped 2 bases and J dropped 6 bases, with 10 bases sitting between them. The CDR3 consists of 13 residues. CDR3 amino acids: CAWSLGTDEKLFF. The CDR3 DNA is TGTGCCTGGAGTCTGGGGACGGATGAAAAACTGTTTTTT.

CDR3 amino acids: CASSFGAGGPYEQYF. In DNA form, the CDR3 reads TGTGCCAGCAGCTTTGGAGCGGGAGGGCCCTACGAGCAGTACTTC. The gene calls are TRBV28 and TRBJ2-7; 10 bases map to TRBD2. V was pared by 6 bases and J by 2 bases, with 7 bases of the junction left unmatched. This CDR3 spans 15 amino acids. Germline CDR1 reads MDHEN; CDR2 reads SYDVKM.

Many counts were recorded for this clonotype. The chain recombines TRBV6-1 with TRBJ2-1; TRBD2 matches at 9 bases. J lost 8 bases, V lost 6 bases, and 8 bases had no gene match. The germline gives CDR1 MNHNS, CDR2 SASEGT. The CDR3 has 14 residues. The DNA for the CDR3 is TGTGCCAGCAGGGCGGGAGGGCCTAGCTATGAGCAGTTCTTC. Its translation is CASRAGGPSYEQFF.

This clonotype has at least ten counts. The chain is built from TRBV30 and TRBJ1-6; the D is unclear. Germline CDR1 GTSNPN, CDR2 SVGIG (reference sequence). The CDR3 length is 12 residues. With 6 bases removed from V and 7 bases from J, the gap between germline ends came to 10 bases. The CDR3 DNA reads TGTGCCTGCCACGGGAGGAATTCACCCCTCCACTTT. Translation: CACHGRNSPLHF.

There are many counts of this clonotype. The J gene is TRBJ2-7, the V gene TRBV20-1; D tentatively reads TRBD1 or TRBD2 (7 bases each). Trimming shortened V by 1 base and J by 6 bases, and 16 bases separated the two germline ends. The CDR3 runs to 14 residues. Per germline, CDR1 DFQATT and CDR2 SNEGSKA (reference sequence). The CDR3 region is CSARVGTASGEQYF. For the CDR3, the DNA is TGCAGTGCTAGAGTTGGGACAGCTAGCGGCGAGCAGTACTTC.

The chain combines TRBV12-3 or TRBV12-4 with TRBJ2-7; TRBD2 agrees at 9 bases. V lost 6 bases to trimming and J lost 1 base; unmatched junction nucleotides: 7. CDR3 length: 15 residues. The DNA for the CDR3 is TGTGCCAGCAGACTTAGCGGGAGAGGGTCCTACGAGCAGTACTTC. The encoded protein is CASRLSGRGSYEQYF.

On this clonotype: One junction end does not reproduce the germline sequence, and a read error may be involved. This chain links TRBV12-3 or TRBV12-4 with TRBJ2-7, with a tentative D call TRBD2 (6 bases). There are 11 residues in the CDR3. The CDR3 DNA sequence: TGTGCCAGCAGTCTAGCGTTCGAGCAGTACTTC. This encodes CASSLAFEQYF.

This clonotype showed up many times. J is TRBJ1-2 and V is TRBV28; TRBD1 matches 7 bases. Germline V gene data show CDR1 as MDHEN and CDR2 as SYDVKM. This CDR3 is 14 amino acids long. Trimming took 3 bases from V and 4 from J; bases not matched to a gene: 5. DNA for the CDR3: TGTGCCAGCAGTTTCACAGGGGATGGCTATGGCTACACCTTC. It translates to CASSFTGDGYGYTF.

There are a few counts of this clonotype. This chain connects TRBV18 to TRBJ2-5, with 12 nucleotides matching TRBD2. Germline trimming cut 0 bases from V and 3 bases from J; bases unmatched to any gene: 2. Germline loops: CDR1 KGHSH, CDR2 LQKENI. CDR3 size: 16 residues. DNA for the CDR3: TGTGCCAGCTCACCACCCCCTAGCGGGAGGGAAGAGACCCAGTACTTC. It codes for CASSPPPSGREETQYF.

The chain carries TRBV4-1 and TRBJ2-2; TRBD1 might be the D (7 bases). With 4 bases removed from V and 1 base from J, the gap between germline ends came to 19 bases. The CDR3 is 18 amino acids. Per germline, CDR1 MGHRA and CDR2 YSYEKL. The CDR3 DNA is TGCGCCAGCAGCCGAACGTGGGGGGACAGAGGGAACACCGGGGAGCTGTTTTTT. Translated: CASSRTWGDRGNTGELFF.

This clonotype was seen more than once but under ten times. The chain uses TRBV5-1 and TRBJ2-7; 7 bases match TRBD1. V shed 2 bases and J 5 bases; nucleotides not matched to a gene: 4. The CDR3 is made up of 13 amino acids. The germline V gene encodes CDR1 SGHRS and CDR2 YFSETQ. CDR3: CASSLQGPDEQYF. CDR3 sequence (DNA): TGCGCCAGCAGCTTACAGGGGCCCGACGAGCAGTACTTC. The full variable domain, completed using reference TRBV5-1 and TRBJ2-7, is KAGVTQTPRYLIKTRGQQVTLSCSPISGHRSVSWYQQTPGQGLQFLFEYFSETQRNKGNFPGRFSGRQFSNSRSEMNVSTLELGDSALYLCASSLQGPDEQYFGPGTRLTVT.

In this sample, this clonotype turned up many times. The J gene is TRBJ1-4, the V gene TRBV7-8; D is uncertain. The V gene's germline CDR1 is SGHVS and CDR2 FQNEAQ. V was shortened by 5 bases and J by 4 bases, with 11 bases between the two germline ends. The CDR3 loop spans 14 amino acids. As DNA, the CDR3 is TGTGCCAGCAGCCTACAGCGGGATAATGAAAAACTGTTTTTT. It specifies CASSLQRDNEKLFF.

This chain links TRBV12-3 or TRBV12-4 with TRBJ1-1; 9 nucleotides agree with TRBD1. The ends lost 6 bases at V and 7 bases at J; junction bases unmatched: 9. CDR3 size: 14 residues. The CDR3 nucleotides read TGTGCCAGCAGAGAACAGGGGGCGTATGATGAAGCTTTCTTT. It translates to CASREQGAYDEAFF.